The 23 T cell receptor beta chains below all came from one sample that was sequenced in a study of T cell responses to AZD1222 COVID-19 vaccine. Assay used: immunoSEQ multiplex PCR; TCRdb lists only in-frame clones, some missing. The repertoire holds roughly 130,000 clones, 70% to 90% seen once, with about 1.5% in the top ten. This specimen was peripheral blood, taken on day 0 of AZD1222 vaccination. Receptors were obtained from an adult in good health.

The V call is TRBV11-3, the J call TRBJ2-5, with D perhaps matching TRBD1 (7 bases). Germline V gives CDR1 SGHNT, CDR2 YENEEA. V dropped 1 base and J dropped 6 bases, with 12 bases sitting between them. This CDR3 is built from 14 residues. The CDR3 spells CASSLASGGKTQYF. The CDR3, as DNA: TGTGCCAGCAGCTTAGCTTCAGGGGGGAAGACCCAGTACTTC.

The V gene is TRBV18, the J gene TRBJ1-5; D is unclear. V gave up 3 bases and J gave up 2 bases, with 14 bases separating them. CDR3 length: 16 amino acids. Germline CDR1 reads KGHSH; CDR2 reads LQKENI. The CDR3 region has the DNA TGTGCCAGCTCACCTTATTCCTCCGTTGGCAATCAGCCCCAGCATTTT. This codes for CASSPYSSVGNQPQHF.

This clone was seen a handful of times. V is TRBV4-1 and J is TRBJ1-1; D uncertain. Deletions cut 4 bases from V and 0 bases from J, with 15 bases between. In germline, CDR1 is MGHRA, CDR2 YSYEKL. The CDR3 totals 16 residues. This CDR3 reads CASSPWAGLMNTEAFF. CDR3 DNA sequence: TGCGCCAGCAGCCCATGGGCAGGACTCATGAACACTGAAGCTTTCTTT.

The CDR3 coding sequence is TGCGCCAGCAGCTTGGCCGACGGACAGGGGAACACCATATATTTT. Amino acids: CASSLADGQGNTIYF. This chain joins TRBV5-1 and TRBJ1-3, with TRBD1 matching 9 bases. The germline CDR1 and CDR2 sequences are SGHRS and YFSETQ. The CDR3 is 15 residues long. After removal of 0 bases from V and 7 bases from J, the junction contained 5 bases not matched to a gene.

A few counts support this clone. The J gene is TRBJ2-7, the V gene TRBV6-5; 7 bases map to TRBD1. Losses at the gene ends were 6 bases for V and 7 bases for J; bases not matched to a gene: 15. Germline V gives CDR1 MNHEY, CDR2 SVGAGI. CDR3 length equals 15 residues. CDR3 loop: CASRHRDRASWEQYF. The DNA for the CDR3 is TGTGCCAGCAGACATCGGGACAGAGCCTCTTGGGAGCAGTACTTC.

The rearrangement joins TRBV10-3 to TRBJ1-1; 8 bases are shared with TRBD1. CDR1 ENHRY and CDR2 SYGVKD come from the germline V gene. J gave up 1 base and V 10 bases, and 2 bases lay outside the gene matches. The length of the CDR3 is 12 residues. The CDR3: CATGQGNTEAFF. CDR3 nucleotides: TGTGCCACCGGACAGGGGAACACTGAAGCTTTCTTT.

J is TRBJ2-7 and V is TRBV5-4; D unresolved. V lost 0 bases, J lost 3 bases, and 10 bases lay in between. Germline lookup yields CDR1 SGHNT and CDR2 YYREEE (reference sequence). The CDR3 has 14 residues. The CDR3 DNA sequence: TGTGCCAGCAGCTTGGACGCCAGAAACTACGAGCAGTACTTC. It translates to CASSLDARNYEQYF.

The V and J genes are TRBV30 and TRBJ1-6; D gene ambiguous. The CDR3 length is 15 residues. The germline gives CDR1 GTSNPN, CDR2 SVGIG (reference sequence). Trimming removed 3 bases from V and 7 bases from J, with 16 bases in between. CDR3 region: CAWSAGLLGNSPLHF. The CDR3 DNA reads TGTGCCTGGAGCGCCGGGCTTCTTGGGAATTCACCCCTCCACTTT.

The chain couples TRBV30 to TRBJ1-2; D gene uncertain. The CDR3 runs 12 residues. Germline V gene sequence: CDR1 GTSNPN, CDR2 SVGIG (reference sequence). Trimming left V 2 bases short and J 12 bases short, with 16 bases between. CDR3 sequence: CAWSTFREGHTF. Written as DNA, the CDR3 is TGTGCCTGGAGTACTTTTAGGGAGGGTCACACCTTC. The full variable domain, in which reference TRBV30 and TRBJ1-2 provide the parts outside the CDR3, is SQTIHQWPATLVQPVGSPLSLECTVEGTSNPNLYWYRQAAGRGLQLLFYSVGIGQISSEVPQNLSASRPQDRQFILSSKKLLLSDSGFYLCAWSTFREGHTFGSGTRLTVV.

This clone was counted between two and nine times. The V and J genes are TRBV13 and TRBJ1-1; 9 nucleotides line up with TRBD1. The CDR3 is 15 amino acids. V gave up 7 bases and J gave up 1 base; unmatched junction bases: 7. The germline V gene has CDR1 PRHDT and CDR2 FYEKMQ (reference sequence). The CDR3 protein is CASIDRGEGNTEAFF. DNA of the CDR3: TGTGCCAGCATAGACAGGGGGGAAGGGAACACTGAAGCTTTCTTT.

The chain couples TRBV12-3 or TRBV12-4 to TRBJ2-7, with 7 bases fitting TRBD1. This CDR3 contains 13 residues. V shed 3 bases, J shed 6 bases, and the junction held 5 bases outside the gene matches. The CDR3, as DNA: TGTGCCAGCAGTTTTGGACAGGCGAGCGAGCAGTACTTC. Translated, it gives CASSFGQASEQYF.

The rearrangement joins TRBV18 to TRBJ2-5, with TRBD2 as a possible D gene (5 bases). Trimming pared 6 bases from V and 0 bases from J, leaving 14 bases between. This CDR3 has 15 residues. Looked up from germline, CDR1 is KGHSH and CDR2 is LQKENI. CDR3 sequence (DNA): TGTGCCAGCTCTCCAACTTCCGGGAACCAAGAGACCCAGTACTTC. Residues: CASSPTSGNQETQYF.

Only a few counts were recorded for this clone. The rearrangement links TRBV7-2 to TRBJ1-1, with D unclear. Germline CDR1 is SGHTA and CDR2 is FQGNSA. The V end was cut by 1 base, the J end by 11 bases, with 20 bases between. The CDR3 consists of 15 residues. The CDR3 reads CASSLEGTMGSGAFF. The CDR3 coding sequence is TGTGCCAGCAGCTTAGAAGGTACTATGGGTTCCGGGGCTTTCTTT.

This clone was counted once. The rearrangement links TRBV10-3 to TRBJ1-4; the D gene is possibly TRBD1 (6 bases). The CDR3 loop spans 15 amino acids. CDR1 is ENHRY and CDR2 is SYGVKD in the germline V gene. V lost 3 bases and J 5 bases, leaving 13 bases between the germline ends. As DNA, the CDR3 is TGTGCCATCAGTGAACAGGGAGGGGACAATGAAAAACTGTTTTTT. Its translation: CAISEQGGDNEKLFF.

The CDR3 spells CASSPPGQGLYEQYF. In DNA, the CDR3 is TGTGCCAGCTCACCACCGGGACAGGGTTTGTACGAGCAGTACTTC. V and J are TRBV18 and TRBJ2-7; 9 bases fit TRBD1. The V gene's germline CDR1 is KGHSH and CDR2 LQKENI. The junction had 4 bases not matched to a gene; V was cut back by 0 bases and J by 4 bases. This CDR3 contains 15 residues.

V gene TRBV5-1 combines with J gene TRBJ1-4; D unresolved. The CDR3 totals 15 residues. The V end lost 0 bases, the J end lost 4 bases, and 10 bases lay between the germline ends. The germline V gene has CDR1 SGHRS and CDR2 YFSETQ. CDR3 nucleotides: TGCGCCAGCAGCTTGGGTACAAGATATAATGAAAAACTGTTTTTT. Its protein product is CASSLGTRYNEKLFF.

The V and J genes are TRBV19 and TRBJ1-5; possible D gene TRBD1, 6 bases. V was clipped by 7 bases and J by 0 bases, with 16 bases between them. This CDR3 region has 16 residues. Germline values: CDR1 LNHDA, CDR2 SQIVND (reference sequence). The CDR3 DNA reads TGTGCCAGTACGGGGTGGAGGACAGTTAGCAATCAGCCCCAGCATTTT. Its protein product is CASTGWRTVSNQPQHF. The full variable domain, rest sourced from reference TRBV19 and TRBJ1-5, is DGGITQSPKYLFRKEGQNVTLSCEQNLNHDAMYWYRQDPGQGLRLIYYSQIVNDFQKGDIAEGYSVSREKKESFPLTVTSAQKNPTAFYLCASTGWRTVSNQPQHFGDGTRLSIL.

The CDR3 is CASSEQGYNEQFF. In DNA form, the CDR3 reads TGTGCCAGCAGCGAACAGGGTTACAATGAGCAGTTCTTC. The J gene is TRBJ2-1, the V gene TRBV5-4, with D possibly matching TRBD1 (6 bases). Trimming pared 4 bases from V and 4 bases from J, leaving 9 bases between. The CDR3 length is 13 residues. Germline values: CDR1 SGHNT, CDR2 YYREEE (reference sequence).

The chain carries TRBV7-9 and TRBJ2-7; D is possibly TRBD2 (6 bases). Trimming left V 1 base short and J 7 bases short, with 8 bases between. CDR3 length equals 12 residues. Germline V CDR1 and CDR2: SEHNR, FQNEAQ (reference sequence). DNA for the CDR3: TGTGCCAGCAGCTTAGTCGCGGGGGAGCAGTACTTC. It specifies CASSLVAGEQYF.

This chain connects TRBV5-5 to TRBJ1-1; TRBD1 matches 7 bases. CDR3 length equals 14 residues. V was pared by 4 bases and J by 5 bases, with 8 bases of the junction left unmatched. Germline V lookup: CDR1 SGHKS, CDR2 YYEKEE (reference sequence). CDR3 coding DNA: TGTGCCAGCAGCCCCAGGGGGGGACGGACTGAAGCTTTCTTT. Residues: CASSPRGGRTEAFF.

The chain recombines TRBV7-3 with TRBJ1-1; D unresolved. Germline CDR1 is SGHTA and CDR2 is FQGTGA. This CDR3 has 13 amino acids. V lost 4 bases and J 0 bases, leaving 6 bases between the germline ends. The CDR3 loop is CASSSQMNTEAFF. CDR3 nucleotides: TGTGCCAGCAGCTCCCAGATGAACACTGAAGCTTTCTTT.

The J gene is TRBJ1-6, the V gene TRBV5-5; 7 nucleotides line up with TRBD1. Trimming at V came to 4 bases and at J to 9 bases, leaving 10 bases not matched to a gene. From germline, CDR1 is SGHKS and CDR2 YYEKEE (reference sequence). CDR3 length: 15 amino acids. Here the CDR3 reads CASSMSDRAISPLHF. DNA for the CDR3: TGTGCCAGCAGCATGTCCGACAGGGCGATTTCACCCCTCCACTTT.

CDR3 region: CASSPPLGDTEAFF. In nucleotides, the CDR3 is TGCGCCAGCAGCCCCCCACTAGGGGACACTGAAGCTTTCTTT. The V and J genes are TRBV4-1 and TRBJ1-1, with a weak D call TRBD1 (5 bases). From germline, CDR1 is MGHRA and CDR2 YSYEKL. The ends were cut back, 4 bases at V and 3 bases at J, with 12 bases in the middle. CDR3 length: 14 residues.